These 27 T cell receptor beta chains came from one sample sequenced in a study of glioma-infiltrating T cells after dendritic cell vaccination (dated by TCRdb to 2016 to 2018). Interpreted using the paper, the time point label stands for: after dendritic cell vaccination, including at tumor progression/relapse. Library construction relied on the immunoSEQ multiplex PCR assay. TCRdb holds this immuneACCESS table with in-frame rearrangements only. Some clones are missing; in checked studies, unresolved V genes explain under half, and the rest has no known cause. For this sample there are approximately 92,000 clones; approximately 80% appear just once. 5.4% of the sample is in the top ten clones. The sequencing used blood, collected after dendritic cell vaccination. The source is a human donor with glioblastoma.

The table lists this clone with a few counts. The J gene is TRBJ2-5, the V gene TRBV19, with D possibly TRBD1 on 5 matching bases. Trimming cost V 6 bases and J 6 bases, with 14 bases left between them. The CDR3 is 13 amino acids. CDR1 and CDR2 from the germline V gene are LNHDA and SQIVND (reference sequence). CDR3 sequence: CASSLTVLKTQYF. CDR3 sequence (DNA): TGTGCCAGTAGCCTGACAGTCCTGAAGACCCAGTACTTC.

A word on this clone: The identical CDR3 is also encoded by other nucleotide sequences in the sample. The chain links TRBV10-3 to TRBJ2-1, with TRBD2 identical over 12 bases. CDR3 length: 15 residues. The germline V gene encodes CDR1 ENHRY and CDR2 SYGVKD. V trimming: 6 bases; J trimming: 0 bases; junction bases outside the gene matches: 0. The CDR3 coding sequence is TGTGCCATCAGGACTAGCGGGAGCTCCTACAATGAGCAGTTCTTC. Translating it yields CAIRTSGSSYNEQFF.

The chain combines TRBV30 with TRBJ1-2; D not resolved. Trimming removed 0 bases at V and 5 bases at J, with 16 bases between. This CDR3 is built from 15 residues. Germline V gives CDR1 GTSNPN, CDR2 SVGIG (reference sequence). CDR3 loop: CAWSVTAGNPYGYTF. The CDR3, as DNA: TGTGCCTGGAGTGTAACGGCCGGGAACCCTTATGGCTACACCTTC.

As DNA, the CDR3 is TGTGCCAGCAGCCGACAGGTGACAGGAAGTAGCGAGCAGTACTTC. This sequence encodes CASSRQVTGSSEQYF. This sequence joins TRBV16 and TRBJ2-7; a possible D gene is TRBD1 (6 bases). Between the trimmed V and J ends, which lost 4 bases and 6 bases, there was a span of 19 bases. The CDR3 sequence is 15 residues long. Germline V gives CDR1 KGHSY, CDR2 FQNENV.

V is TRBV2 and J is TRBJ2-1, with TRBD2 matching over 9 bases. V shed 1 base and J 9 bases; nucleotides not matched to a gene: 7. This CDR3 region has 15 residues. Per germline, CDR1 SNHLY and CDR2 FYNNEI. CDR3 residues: CASSEGLAGEAEQFF. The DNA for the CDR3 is TGTGCCAGCAGTGAAGGGTTAGCGGGAGAAGCTGAGCAGTTCTTC. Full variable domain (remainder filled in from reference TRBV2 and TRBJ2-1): EPEVTQTPSHQVTQMGQEVILRCVPISNHLYFYWYRQILGQKVEFLVSFYNNEISEKSEIFDDQFSVERPDGSNFTLKIRSTKLEDSAMYFCASSEGLAGEAEQFFGPGTRLTVL.

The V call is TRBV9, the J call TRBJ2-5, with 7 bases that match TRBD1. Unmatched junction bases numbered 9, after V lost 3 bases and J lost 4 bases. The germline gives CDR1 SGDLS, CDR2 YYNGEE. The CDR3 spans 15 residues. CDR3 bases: TGTGCCAGCAGCGCCCCACAGGGGATGACAGAGACCCAGTACTTC. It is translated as CASSAPQGMTETQYF.

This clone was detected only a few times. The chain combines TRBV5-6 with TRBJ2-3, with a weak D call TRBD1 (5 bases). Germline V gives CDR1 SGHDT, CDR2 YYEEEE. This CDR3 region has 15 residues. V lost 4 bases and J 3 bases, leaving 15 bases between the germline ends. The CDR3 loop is CASSVQVGYTDTQYF. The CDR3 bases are TGTGCCAGCAGCGTACAGGTTGGGTATACAGATACGCAGTATTTT.

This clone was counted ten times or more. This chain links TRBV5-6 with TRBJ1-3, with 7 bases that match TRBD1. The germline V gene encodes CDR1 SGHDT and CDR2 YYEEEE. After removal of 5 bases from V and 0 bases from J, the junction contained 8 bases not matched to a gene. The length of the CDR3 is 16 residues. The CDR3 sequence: CASRLTGLPSGNTIYF. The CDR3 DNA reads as TGTGCCAGCAGATTGACAGGGTTACCCTCTGGAAACACCATATATTTT. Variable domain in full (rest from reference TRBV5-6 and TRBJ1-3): DAGVTQSPTHLIKTRGQQVTLRCSPKSGHDTVSWYQQALGQGPQFIFQYYEEEERQRGNFPDRFSGHQFPNYSSELNVNALLLGDSALYLCASRLTGLPSGNTIYFGEGSWLTVV.

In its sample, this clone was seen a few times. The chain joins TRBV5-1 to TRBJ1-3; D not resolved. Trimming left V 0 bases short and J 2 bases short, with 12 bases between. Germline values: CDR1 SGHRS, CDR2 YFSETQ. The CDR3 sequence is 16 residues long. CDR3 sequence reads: CASSLEGGQTGNTIYF. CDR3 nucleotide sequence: TGCGCCAGCAGCTTGGAAGGAGGGCAGACTGGAAACACCATATATTTT. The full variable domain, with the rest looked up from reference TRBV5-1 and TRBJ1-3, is KAGVTQTPRYLIKTRGQQVTLSCSPISGHRSVSWYQQTPGQGLQFLFEYFSETQRNKGNFPGRFSGRQFSNSRSEMNVSTLELGDSALYLCASSLEGGQTGNTIYFGEGSWLTVV.

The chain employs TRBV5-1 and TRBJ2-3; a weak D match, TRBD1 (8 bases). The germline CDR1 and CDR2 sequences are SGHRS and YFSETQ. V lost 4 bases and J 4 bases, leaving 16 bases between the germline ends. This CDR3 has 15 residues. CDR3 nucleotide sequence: TGCGCCAGCAGCCGCGGGGGACAGGCGGCAGATACGCAGTATTTT. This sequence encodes CASSRGGQAADTQYF.

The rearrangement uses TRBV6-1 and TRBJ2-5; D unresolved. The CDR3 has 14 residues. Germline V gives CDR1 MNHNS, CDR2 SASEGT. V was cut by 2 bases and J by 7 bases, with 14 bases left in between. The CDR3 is CASSEIAAIGTQYF. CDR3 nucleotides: TGTGCCAGCAGTGAAATAGCTGCGATAGGGACCCAGTACTTC.

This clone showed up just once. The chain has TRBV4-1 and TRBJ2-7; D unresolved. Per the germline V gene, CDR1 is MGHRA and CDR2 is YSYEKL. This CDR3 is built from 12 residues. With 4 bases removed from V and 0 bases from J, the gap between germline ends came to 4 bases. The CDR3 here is CASSRGSYEQYF. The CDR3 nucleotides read TGCGCCAGCAGCCGAGGCTCCTACGAGCAGTACTTC.

CDR3 in amino acids: CASSSPTLLTNPKFF. The CDR3 coding sequence is TGTGCCAGCAGTTCCCCAACCCTTCTCACGAACCCTAAGTTCTTC. The chain is built from TRBV28 and TRBJ2-1; D gene ambiguous. Trimming pared 4 bases from V and 14 bases from J, leaving 24 bases between. Germline CDR1 MDHEN, CDR2 SYDVKM. The CDR3 has 15 residues.

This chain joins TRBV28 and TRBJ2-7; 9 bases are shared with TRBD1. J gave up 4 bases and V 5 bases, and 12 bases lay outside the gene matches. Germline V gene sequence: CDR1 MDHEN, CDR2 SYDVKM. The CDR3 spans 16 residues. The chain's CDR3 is CASSDLLGQGKYEQYF. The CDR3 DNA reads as TGTGCCAGCAGTGACCTTTTGGGACAGGGAAAATACGAGCAGTACTTC.

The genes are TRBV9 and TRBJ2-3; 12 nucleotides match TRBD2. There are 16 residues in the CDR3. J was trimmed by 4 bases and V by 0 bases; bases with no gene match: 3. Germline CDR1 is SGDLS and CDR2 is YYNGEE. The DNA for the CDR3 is TGTGCCAGCAGCGTAGGACTAGCGGGAGCTCCAGATACGCAGTATTTT. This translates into CASSVGLAGAPDTQYF.

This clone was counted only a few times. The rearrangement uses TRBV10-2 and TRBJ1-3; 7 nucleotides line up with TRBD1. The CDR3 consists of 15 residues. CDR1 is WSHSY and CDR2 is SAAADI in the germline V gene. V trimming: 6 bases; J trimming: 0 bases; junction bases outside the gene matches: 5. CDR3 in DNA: TGCGCCAGCAGCGGACAGGCCCCCTCTGGAAACACCATATATTTT. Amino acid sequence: CASSGQAPSGNTIYF.

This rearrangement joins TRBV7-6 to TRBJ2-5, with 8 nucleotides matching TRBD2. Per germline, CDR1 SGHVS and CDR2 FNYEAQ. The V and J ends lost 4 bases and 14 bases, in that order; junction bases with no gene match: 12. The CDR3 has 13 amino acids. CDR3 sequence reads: CASSSNEGGTSYF. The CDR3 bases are TGTGCCAGCAGCTCCAACGAGGGCGGGACTAGTTACTTC.

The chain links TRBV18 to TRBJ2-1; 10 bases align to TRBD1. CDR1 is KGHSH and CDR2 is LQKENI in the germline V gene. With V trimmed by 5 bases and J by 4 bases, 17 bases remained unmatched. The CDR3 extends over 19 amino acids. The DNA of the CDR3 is TGTGCCAGCTCAAGGACAGGGGGTTACGCCCGGGACTTTTACAATGAGCAGTTCTTC. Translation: CASSRTGGYARDFYNEQFF.

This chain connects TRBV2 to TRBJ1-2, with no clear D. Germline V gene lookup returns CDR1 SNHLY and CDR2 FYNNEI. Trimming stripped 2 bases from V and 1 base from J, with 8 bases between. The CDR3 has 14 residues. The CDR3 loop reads CASSESGLNYGYTF. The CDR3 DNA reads TGTGCCAGCAGTGAATCCGGACTTAACTATGGCTACACCTTC.

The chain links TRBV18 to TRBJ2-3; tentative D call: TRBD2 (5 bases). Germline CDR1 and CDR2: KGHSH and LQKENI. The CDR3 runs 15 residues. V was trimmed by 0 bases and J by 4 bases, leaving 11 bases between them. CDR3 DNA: TGTGCCAGCTCACCACCCCAGCGGTCCTCAGATACGCAGTATTTT. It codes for CASSPPQRSSDTQYF. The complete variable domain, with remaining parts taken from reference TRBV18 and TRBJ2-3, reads NAGVMQNPRHLVRRRGQEARLRCSPMKGHSHVYWYRQLPEEGLKFMVYLQKENIIDESGMPKERFSAEFPKEGPSILRIQQVVRGDSAAYFCASSPPQRSSDTQYFGPGTRLTVL.

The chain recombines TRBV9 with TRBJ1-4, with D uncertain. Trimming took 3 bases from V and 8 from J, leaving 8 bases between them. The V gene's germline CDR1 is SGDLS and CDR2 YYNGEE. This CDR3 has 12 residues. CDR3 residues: CASSAAEEKLFF. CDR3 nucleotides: TGTGCCAGCAGCGCTGCGGAGGAAAAACTGTTTTTT.

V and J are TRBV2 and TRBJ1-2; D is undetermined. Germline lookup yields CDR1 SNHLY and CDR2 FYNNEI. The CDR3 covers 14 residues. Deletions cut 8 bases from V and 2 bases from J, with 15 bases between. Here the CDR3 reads CASGSDNNNYGYTF. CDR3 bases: TGTGCCAGCGGGAGCGACAACAACAACTATGGCTACACCTTC.

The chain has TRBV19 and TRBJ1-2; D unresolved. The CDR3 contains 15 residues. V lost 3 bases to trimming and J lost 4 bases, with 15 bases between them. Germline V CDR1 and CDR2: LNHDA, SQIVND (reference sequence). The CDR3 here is CASSMELPRLYGYTF. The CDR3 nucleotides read TGTGCCAGTAGTATGGAACTACCACGTCTCTATGGCTACACCTTC. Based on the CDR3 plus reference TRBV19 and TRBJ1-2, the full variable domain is DGGITQSPKYLFRKEGQNVTLSCEQNLNHDAMYWYRQDPGQGLRLIYYSQIVNDFQKGDIAEGYSVSREKKESFPLTVTSAQKNPTAFYLCASSMELPRLYGYTFGSGTRLTVV.

CDR3 in amino acids: CAISMGLAKAYEQYF. CDR3 nucleotide sequence: TGTGCCATCAGTATGGGACTAGCGAAGGCCTACGAGCAGTACTTC. V and J are TRBV10-3 and TRBJ2-7; TRBD2 agrees at 10 bases. Germline V CDR1 and CDR2: ENHRY, SYGVKD. The CDR3 sequence is 15 residues long. V was clipped by 5 bases and J by 2 bases; unmatched bases: 6.

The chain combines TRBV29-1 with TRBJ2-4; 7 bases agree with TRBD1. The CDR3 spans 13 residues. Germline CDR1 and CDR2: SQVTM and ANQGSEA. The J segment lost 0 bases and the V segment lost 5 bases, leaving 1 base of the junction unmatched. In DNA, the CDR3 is TGCAGCGTTAGGGGGCTAGCCAAAAACATTCAGTACTTC. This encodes CSVRGLAKNIQYF.

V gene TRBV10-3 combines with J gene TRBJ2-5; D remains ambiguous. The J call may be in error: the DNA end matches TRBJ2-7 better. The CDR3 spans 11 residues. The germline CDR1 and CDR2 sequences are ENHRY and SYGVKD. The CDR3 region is CAISDIYEQYF. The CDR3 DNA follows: TGTGCCATCAGTGACATCTACGAGCAGTACTTC.

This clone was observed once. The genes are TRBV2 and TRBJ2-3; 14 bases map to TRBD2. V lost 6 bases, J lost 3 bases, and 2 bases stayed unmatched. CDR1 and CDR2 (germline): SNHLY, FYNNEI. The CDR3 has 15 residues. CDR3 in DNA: TGTGCCAGCAGGGGACTAGCGGGGGCTACAGATACGCAGTATTTT. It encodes CASRGLAGATDTQYF.